Listed here are 12 T cell receptor beta chains from one sample, sequenced in a study of cytomegalovirus exposure and HLA in healthy donors. Use of 60 Vbeta and 13 Jbeta primers characterized the PCR. Generated by immunoSEQ multiplex PCR, the TCRdb table keeps only in-frame clones and is missing some. In all, the sample yields approximately 40,000 clones. The source material was PBMCs. These receptors were taken from a human donor in good health.

This chain connects TRBV28 to TRBJ2-7, with TRBD1 matching over 8 bases. J lost 1 base, V lost 5 bases, and 10 bases had no gene match. CDR1 MDHEN and CDR2 SYDVKM come from the germline V gene. This CDR3 region has 16 residues. This chain's CDR3 is CASSPPGQGLSYEQYF. CDR3 sequence (DNA): TGTGCCAGCAGTCCCCCCGGACAGGGTCTATCCTACGAGCAGTACTTC. The full variable domain, rest sourced from reference TRBV28 and TRBJ2-7, is DVKVTQSSRYLVKRTGEKVFLECVQDMDHENMFWYRQDPGLGLRLIYFSYDVKMKEKGDIPEGYSVSREKKERFSLILESASTNQTSMYLCASSPPGQGLSYEQYFGPGTRLTVT.

DNA of the CDR3: TGTGCCAGCAGTGAAGACAGGTCCCCAACTAATGAAAAACTGTTTTTT. As protein: CASSEDRSPTNEKLFF. The rearrangement links TRBV2 to TRBJ1-4; a weak D match, TRBD1 (5 bases). CDR1 and CDR2 from the germline V gene are SNHLY and FYNNEI. The length of the CDR3 is 16 residues. With 1 base removed from V and 0 bases from J, the gap between germline ends came to 9 bases.

This chain links TRBV2 with TRBJ1-1; possible D gene TRBD1, 6 bases. This CDR3 spans 15 amino acids. Germline CDR1 and CDR2: SNHLY and FYNNEI. V was pared by 1 base and J by 11 bases, with 20 bases between. The CDR3 here is CASSEEVLGGCVAFF. CDR3 DNA sequence: TGTGCCAGCAGTGAAGAGGTCTTAGGGGGATGTGTCGCTTTCTTT.

According to its frequency, this clone is medium-sized. J is TRBJ2-7 and V is TRBV5-1; D is uncertain. The CDR3 consists of 11 residues. The V gene's germline CDR1 is SGHRS and CDR2 YFSETQ. Trimming stripped 9 bases from V and 5 bases from J, with 12 bases between. The CDR3 spells CATTDGHEQYF. CDR3 nucleotides: TGCGCCACCACAGACGGCCACGAGCAGTACTTC.

The chain has TRBV16 and TRBJ1-2; the D gene is possibly TRBD1 (6 bases). Germline lookup yields CDR1 KGHSY and CDR2 FQNENV. V was clipped by 2 bases and J by 5 bases, with 12 bases between them. The CDR3 spans 14 residues. The CDR3 DNA reads TGTGCCAGCAGCCAACTCCGGGACAATTATGGCTACACCTTC. This translates into CASSQLRDNYGYTF.

The chain joins TRBV2 to TRBJ1-2; D possibly corresponds to TRBD1 (6 bases). Trimming removed 2 bases at V and 4 bases at J, with 17 bases between. CDR3 length: 16 amino acids. Germline V gene sequence: CDR1 SNHLY, CDR2 FYNNEI. DNA for the CDR3: TGTGCCAGCAGTGAACAGGGGCCCCTTTCCGGCTATGGCTACACCTTC. Its protein is CASSEQGPLSGYGYTF.

The chain carries TRBV28 and TRBJ1-1; D is unclear. This CDR3 comprises 15 residues. Between the trimmed V and J ends, which lost 4 bases and 4 bases, there was a span of 16 bases. Germline assignment: CDR1 MDHEN and CDR2 SYDVKM. As DNA, the CDR3 is TGTGCCAGCAGTTGGGCCGGGATCGAAAGCACTGAAGCTTTCTTT. Translating it yields CASSWAGIESTEAFF.

J is TRBJ2-5 and V is TRBV4-1, with TRBD2 matching over 9 bases. The CDR3 spans 17 residues. The germline CDR1 and CDR2 sequences are MGHRA and YSYEKL. Losses at the gene ends were 1 base for V and 4 bases for J; bases not matched to a gene: 10. The CDR3 is CASSQGGSGGRGETQYF. Written as DNA, the CDR3 is TGCGCCAGCAGCCAAGGAGGTAGCGGGGGCCGGGGAGAGACCCAGTACTTC.

This chain uses TRBV7-9 with TRBJ2-2, with 10 bases lining up with TRBD1. The CDR3 is 14 residues long. After removal of 4 bases from V and 7 bases from J, the junction contained 3 bases not matched to a gene. Germline V gene lookup returns CDR1 SEHNR and CDR2 FQNEAQ (reference sequence). The CDR3 DNA is TGTGCCAGCAGCTCGACAGGGGGCGGCGGGGAGCTGTTTTTT. This codes for CASSSTGGGGELFF.

This chain connects TRBV6-1 to TRBJ1-6; 8 positions match TRBD1. Trimming took 2 bases from V and 7 from J; bases not matched to a gene: 10. Germline CDR1 and CDR2: MNHNS and SASEGT. CDR3 size: 17 residues. The CDR3 is CASSERYRGYDNSPLHF. The CDR3 nucleotides are TGTGCCAGCAGTGAACGGTACAGGGGGTATGACAATTCACCCCTCCACTTT.

The chain links TRBV7-7 to TRBJ1-3; D uncertain. Germline V gene sequence: CDR1 SSHAT, CDR2 FNYEAQ (reference sequence). CDR3 length equals 11 residues. This CDR3 is CASGSGNTIYF. CDR3 DNA sequence: TGTGCTAGTGGCTCTGGAAACACCATATATTTT.

The chain recombines TRBV19 with TRBJ2-1; 10 positions agree with TRBD2. J was trimmed by 14 bases and V by 10 bases; bases with no gene match: 5. CDR1 LNHDA and CDR2 SQIVND come from the germline V gene (reference sequence). The CDR3 contains 10 residues. Written as DNA, the CDR3 is TGTGCCACTGGAACTAGCGGGGAGTTCTTC. This gives the protein CATGTSGEFF. Supplemented by reference TRBV19 and TRBJ2-1, the full variable domain reads DGGITQSPKYLFRKEGQNVTLSCEQNLNHDAMYWYRQDPGQGLRLIYYSQIVNDFQKGDIAEGYSVSREKKESFPLTVTSAQKNPTAFYLCATGTSGEFFGPGTRLTVL.